This is a list of T cell receptor beta chains from one sample in a study of shared clonotypes between healthy human individuals. Some clones are missing from TCRdb's copy, which holds only in-frame ones; the method was immunoSEQ multiplex PCR. The data contain about 520,000 clones, approximately 81% of them singletons. Sequencing was carried out using PBMCs. The source is a woman aged 40 to 55 in good health. Some clones in this sample may be carry-over from other donors' samples. Both conserved end residues are part of each CDR3. Fields, in order: D gene, J gene, V gene, clone size, CDR3 protein, CDR3 DNA. A D gene is named only where the DNA matches it firmly. Only part of the rows carry a size: once, few, many, or a class if the clone is expanded.

NA TRBJ2-3 TRBV19 NA CASSIGETPDTQYF TGTGCCAGTAGTATAGGAGAGACTCCAGATACGCAGTATTTT
TRBD2 TRBJ2-7 TRBV25-1 NA CASSEYEGLAPNEQYF TGTGCCAGCAGTGAATATGAAGGACTAGCACCTAACGAGCAGTACTTC
NA TRBJ2-1 TRBV11-1 NA CASSLGGISASRAYNEQFF TGTGCCAGCAGCCTAGGAGGGATTAGCGCGAGTCGGGCCTACAATGAGCAGTTCTTC
TRBD1 TRBJ2-1 TRBV11-2 once CASSIDRGYNEQFF TGTGCCAGCAGCATCGACAGGGGCTACAATGAGCAGTTCTTC
NA TRBJ2-3 TRBV28 NA CASSSGTQPSTDTQYF TGTGCCAGCAGTTCCGGGACACAACCTAGCACAGATACGCAGTATTTT
NA TRBJ1-6 TRBV6-6 NA CASSYPLDKLDSPLHF TGTGCCAGCAGTTACCCCTTAGATAAACTGGACTCACCCCTCCACTTT
NA TRBJ1-5 TRBV4-3 NA CASSQEAGNPQHF TGCGCCAGCAGCCAAGAAGCGGGAAACCCCCAGCATTTT
TRBD1 TRBJ2-7 TRBV28 NA CASRSHTWDRGYEQYF TGTGCCAGCAGGTCCCACACGTGGGACAGGGGGTACGAGCAGTACTTC
NA TRBJ2-7 TRBV7-3 NA CASSLGSSWVYEQYF TGTGCCAGCAGCTTAGGGAGTAGCTGGGTCTACGAGCAGTACTTC
NA TRBJ2-2 TRBV4-2 NA CASSHDRTGGGELFF TGTGCCAGCAGCCATGATCGGACGGGCGGAGGGGAGCTGTTTTTT
NA TRBJ2-3 TRBV28 NA CASPPAQFSTDTQYF TGTGCCAGCCCTCCCGCCCAGTTTAGCACAGATACGCAGTATTTT
NA TRBJ1-4 TRBV4-1 once CASSQWGGEKLFF TGCGCCAGCAGCCAATGGGGTGGTGAAAAACTGTTTTTT
NA TRBJ2-2 TRBV11-3 NA CASSLGGPNTGELFF TGTGCCAGCAGCTTAGGCGGACCAAACACCGGGGAGCTGTTTTTT
TRBD2 TRBJ2-5 TRBV5-4 NA CASSSGLAAKGTQYF TGTGCCAGCAGCTCCGGACTAGCGGCAAAGGGGACCCAGTACTTC
NA TRBJ1-1 TRBV10-3 few CAISDGTSNTEAFF TGTGCCATCAGTGATGGGACATCGAACACTGAAGCTTTCTTT
TRBD1 TRBJ2-5 TRBV29-1 once CSVHTGEETQYF TGCAGCGTCCACACAGGGGAAGAGACCCAGTACTTC
NA TRBJ2-7 TRBV7-2 NA CASSLEAAGTPYEQYF TGTGCCAGCAGCTTAGAGGCTGCGGGGACACCATACGAGCAGTACTTC
NA TRBJ2-7 TRBV7-9 NA CASSRLMDPTSYEQYF TGTGCCAGCAGCCGTCTGATGGATCCCACCTCCTACGAGCAGTACTTC
TRBD2 TRBJ2-7 TRBV28 NA CASRPGTSGTYEQYF TGTGCCAGCAGACCCGGGACTAGCGGGACCTACGAGCAGTACTTC
TRBD2 TRBJ2-2 TRBV30 NA CAWKELAGDTGELFF TGTGCCTGGAAGGAGCTAGCGGGGGACACCGGGGAGCTGTTTTTT
TRBD1 TRBJ2-1 TRBV4-3 once CASSQGQGADYEQFF TGCGCCAGCAGCCAAGGACAGGGGGCGGATTATGAGCAGTTCTTC
TRBD2 TRBJ2-1 TRBV27 NA CASRRLAGSDNEQFF TGTGCCAGCCGCCGACTAGCGGGGTCCGACAATGAGCAGTTCTTC
TRBD1 TRBJ2-1 TRBV15 NA CATSTSRDRYNEQFF TGTGCCACCAGCACGTCCCGGGACAGGTACAATGAGCAGTTCTTC
NA TRBJ1-1 TRBV7-2 NA CASSLQGMYTEAFF TGTGCCAGCAGCTTACAGGGGATGTACACTGAAGCTTTCTTT
TRBD1 TRBJ2-7 TRBV13 NA CASRRQGALYEQYF TGTGCCAGCAGGCGACAGGGTGCGCTCTACGAGCAGTACTTC
NA TRBJ1-5 TRBV19 once CASKTLSQNQPQHF TGTGCCAGTAAGACCCTATCCCAGAATCAGCCCCAGCATTTT
NA TRBJ2-2 TRBV19 few CASSIFTNTGELFF TGTGCCAGTAGTATTTTTACGAACACCGGGGAGCTGTTTTTT
TRBD1 TRBJ2-1 TRBV18 NA CASSPVGQGADEQFF TGTGCCAGCTCACCAGTGGGACAGGGGGCTGATGAGCAGTTCTTC
TRBD2 TRBJ2-1 TRBV10-2 NA CASNRRGGLTYNEQFF TGCGCCAGCAACCGGCGCGGGGGGTTAACCTACAATGAGCAGTTCTTC
NA TRBJ1-1 TRBV2 NA CASSEGRGRQPTEALF TGTGCCAGCAGCGAGGGGCGGGGCAGACAACCCACTGAAGCTCTCTTT
TRBD2 TRBJ2-1 TRBV6-5 NA CASSYSRREGQFF TGTGCCAGCAGTTACTCTAGGCGGGAGGGGCAGTTCTTC
NA TRBJ1-1 TRBV2 NA CASRGLRANTEAFF TGTGCCAGTAGGGGACTCAGAGCCAACACTGAAGCTTTCTTT
NA TRBJ1-1 TRBV19 NA CASTVPGVNTEAFF TGTGCCAGTACGGTCCCGGGGGTGAACACTGAAGCTTTCTTT
NA TRBJ2-7 TRBV5-1 NA CASSLAGSGHEQYF TGCGCCAGCAGCTTAGCAGGGAGCGGGCACGAGCAGTACTTC
NA TRBJ1-5 TRBV19 NA CASSIGKGFGRPQHF TGTGCCAGTAGTATAGGCAAGGGATTCGGGCGGCCCCAGCATTTT
NA TRBJ1-2 TRBV7-3 NA CASSLAGVEGYTF TGTGCCAGCAGCTTAGCAGGGGTAGAGGGCTACACCTTC
TRBD1 TRBJ2-7 TRBV7-9 NA CASSLGDRNYEQYF TGTGCCAGCAGCTTAGGGGACAGAAACTACGAGCAGTACTTC
NA TRBJ1-1 TRBV7-8 NA CASSRDTEAFF TGTGCCAGCAGCCGGGACACTGAAGCTTTCTTT
TRBD1 TRBJ1-2 TRBV7-8 NA CASSPKGALDGYTF TGTGCCAGCAGCCCAAAGGGGGCCCTGGATGGCTACACCTTC
TRBD2 TRBJ2-1 TRBV9 NA CASSTLAGGYNEQFF TGTGCCAGCAGCACCTTAGCGGGAGGGTACAATGAGCAGTTCTTC
NA TRBJ1-5 TRBV7-2 NA CASSLGQSFRQPQHF TGTGCCAGCAGCCTCGGACAGTCCTTTCGGCAGCCCCAGCATTTT
NA TRBJ1-2 TRBV28 NA CASSSDGYYGYTF TGTGCCAGCAGCTCAGACGGCTACTATGGCTACACCTTC
TRBD2 TRBJ2-1 TRBV5-4 NA CASSSRLAGGSNEQFF TGTGCCAGCAGTTCCCGACTAGCGGGAGGCTCCAATGAGCAGTTCTTC
NA TRBJ1-3 TRBV5-4 once CASSLYGGEGNTIYF TGTGCCAGCAGCTTGTACGGCGGGGAGGGAAACACCATATATTTT
TRBD2 TRBJ2-1 TRBV11-3 NA CASSLRPGRARGEQFF TGTGCCAGCAGCTTACGGCCCGGGAGGGCCCGTGGAGAGCAGTTCTTC
NA TRBJ1-6 TRBV4-2 NA CASSPEQNSPLHF TGTGCCAGCAGCCCAGAACAGAATTCACCCCTCCACTTT
NA TRBJ2-3 TRBV2 few CASSVVAAGDTQYF TGTGCCAGCAGTGTTGTGGCGGCCGGGGATACGCAGTATTTT
NA TRBJ2-1 TRBV2 NA CATLPAEQFF TGTGCCACCCTACCCGCGGAGCAGTTCTTC
TRBD1 TRBJ1-2 TRBV7-8 NA CASSPTLQGATNYGYTF TGTGCCAGCAGCCCAACCCTACAGGGGGCAACTAACTATGGCTACACCTTC
NA TRBJ2-1 TRBV7-9 NA CASSATKNEQFF TGTGCCAGCAGCGCTACGAAAAATGAGCAGTTCTTC
NA TRBJ2-2 TRBV11-2 NA CASSLGARGGNTGELFF TGTGCCAGCAGCTTAGGGGCCAGGGGCGGGAACACCGGGGAGCTGTTTTTT
NA TRBJ2-7 TRBV19 NA CASSMQGQTEQYF TGTGCCAGTAGTATGCAGGGTCAAACCGAGCAGTACTTC
NA TRBJ2-5 TRBV9 NA CASSVDGHQETQYF TGTGCCAGCAGCGTAGACGGGCACCAAGAGACCCAGTACTTC
TRBD1 TRBJ1-5 TRBV5-4 NA CASSRGQPGGGNPQHF TGTGCCAGCAGCAGGGGACAGCCCGGCGGGGGTAACCCCCAGCATTTT
TRBD1 TRBJ2-7 TRBV29-1 NA CSVGNPGQGIYEQYF TGCAGCGTCGGAAACCCGGGACAGGGGATCTACGAGCAGTACTTC
NA TRBJ2-3 TRBV19 NA CASSPPSTDTQYF TGTGCCAGTAGCCCCCCCAGCACAGATACGCAGTATTTT
NA TRBJ1-5 TRBV28 NA CASTWDLSNQPQHF TGTGCCAGCACCTGGGACCTTAGCAATCAGCCCCAGCATTTT